A single sample is the source of the 7 T cell receptor beta chains below, sequenced in a study of blood T cells in healthy people across ages. For the second PCR, which ran for about 6 to 12 cycles, a sample-barcoded 5' primer and a J-beta primer mix were used. TCRdb re-derived calls from the 5' RACE reads in MiXCR, one entry per CDR3 protein. Of fewer than 2,000,000 distinct CDR3 sequences in the sample, about 35% are singletons; the top ten hold over 9%. Sequenced material: blood. These receptors originate from a woman younger than 45 in good health.

This clonotype was observed a few times. The chain has TRBV12-3 or TRBV12-4 and TRBJ2-2; D ambiguous. The length of the CDR3 is 13 residues. The V and J ends lost 5 bases and 4 bases respectively, with 8 bases between them. The CDR3 nucleotides read TGTGCCAGCAGTACCGTCGGCACCGGGGAGCTGTTTTTT. Its protein is CASSTVGTGELFF.

This clonotype was counted between two and nine times. V usage is TRBV7-9 and J usage is TRBJ1-1; D is uncertain. The CDR3 is 14 residues long. V lost 1 base and J 3 bases, leaving 9 bases between the germline ends. Germline CDR1 and CDR2: SEHNR and FQNEAQ (reference sequence). CDR3 bases: TGTGCCAGCAGCTTAGAGGGCGGATACACTGAAGCTTTCTTT. It is translated as CASSLEGGYTEAFF.

The sample holds a few counts of this clonotype. The rearrangement uses TRBV7-3 and TRBJ2-1, with 8 bases identical to TRBD2. Germline V gene lookup returns CDR1 SGHTA and CDR2 FQGTGA. The CDR3 is made up of 16 amino acids. The J segment lost 7 bases and the V segment lost 0 bases, leaving 8 bases of the junction unmatched. This CDR3 is CASSLTSGSSGNEQFF. The CDR3 DNA follows: TGTGCCAGCAGCTTAACCAGCGGGAGCTCGGGGAATGAGCAGTTCTTC.

This clonotype has a single count. The rearrangement links TRBV20-1 to TRBJ2-7, with 8 bases that match TRBD2. Germline CDR1 and CDR2: DFQATT and SNEGSKA (reference sequence). The length of the CDR3 is 15 residues. Unmatched junction bases numbered 9, after V lost 5 bases and J lost 0 bases. The CDR3 region is CSARIAGRSSYEQYF. CDR3 DNA sequence: TGCAGTGCTCGAATAGCGGGGCGTAGCTCCTACGAGCAGTACTTC.

This clonotype came up a few times. This rearrangement joins TRBV5-1 to TRBJ2-1; no clear D gene. The CDR3 contains 14 residues. Looked up from germline, CDR1 is SGHRS and CDR2 is YFSETQ. V lost 0 bases and J 4 bases, leaving 8 bases between the germline ends. The CDR3 DNA reads as TGCGCCAGCAGCTTGGCTCTACATTACAATGAGCAGTTCTTC. Encoded protein: CASSLALHYNEQFF.

V gene TRBV6-1 combines with J gene TRBJ2-5; D is perhaps TRBD2 (6 bases). The CDR3 covers 12 residues. The V end lost 7 bases, the J end lost 11 bases, and 17 bases lay between the germline ends. Germline loops: CDR1 MNHNS, CDR2 SASEGT. CDR3 sequence (DNA): TGTGCCAGCAAGGGGACCTACCGGGAGCAGTACTTC. Protein: CASKGTYREQYF.

This sequence joins TRBV27 and TRBJ2-7, with 9 nucleotides matching TRBD2. CDR3 length: 14 residues. CDR1 is MNHEY, CDR2 SMNVEV, per germline (reference sequence). V trimming: 6 bases; J trimming: 4 bases; junction bases outside the gene matches: 7. The DNA of the CDR3 is TGTGCCAGCAGCCCTGGGACTAGCCAGTACGAGCAGTACTTC. It translates to CASSPGTSQYEQYF.